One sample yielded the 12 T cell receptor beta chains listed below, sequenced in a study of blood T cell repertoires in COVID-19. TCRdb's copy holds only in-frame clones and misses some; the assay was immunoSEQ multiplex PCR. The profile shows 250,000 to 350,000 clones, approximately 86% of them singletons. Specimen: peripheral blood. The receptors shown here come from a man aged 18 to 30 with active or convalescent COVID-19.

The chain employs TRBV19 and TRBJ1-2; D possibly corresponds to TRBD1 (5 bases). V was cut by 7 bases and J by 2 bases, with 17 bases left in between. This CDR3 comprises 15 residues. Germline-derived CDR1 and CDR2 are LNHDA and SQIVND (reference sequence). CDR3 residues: CASNHPTEFNYGYTF. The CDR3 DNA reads TGTGCCAGTAACCATCCGACAGAATTCAACTATGGCTACACCTTC.

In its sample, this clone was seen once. The CDR3 reads CASSPTGSETQYF. CDR3 sequence (DNA): TGTGCCAGTAGCCCGACAGGGTCCGAGACCCAGTACTTC. The chain recombines TRBV19 with TRBJ2-5, with TRBD1 matching 7 bases. Germline CDR1 LNHDA, CDR2 SQIVND (reference sequence). There are 13 residues in the CDR3. V shed 6 bases, J shed 5 bases, and the junction held 6 bases outside the gene matches. Filled out from reference TRBV19 and TRBJ2-5, the complete variable domain reads DGGITQSPKYLFRKEGQNVTLSCEQNLNHDAMYWYRQDPGQGLRLIYYSQIVNDFQKGDIAEGYSVSREKKESFPLTVTSAQKNPTAFYLCASSPTGSETQYFGPGTRLLVL.

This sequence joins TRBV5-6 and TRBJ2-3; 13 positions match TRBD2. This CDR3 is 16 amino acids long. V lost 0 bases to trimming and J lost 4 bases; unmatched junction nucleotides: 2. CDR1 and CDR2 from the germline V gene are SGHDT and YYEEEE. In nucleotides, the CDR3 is TGTGCCAGCAGCTTGGGCACTAGCGGGGGGGCAGATACGCAGTATTTT. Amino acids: CASSLGTSGGADTQYF.

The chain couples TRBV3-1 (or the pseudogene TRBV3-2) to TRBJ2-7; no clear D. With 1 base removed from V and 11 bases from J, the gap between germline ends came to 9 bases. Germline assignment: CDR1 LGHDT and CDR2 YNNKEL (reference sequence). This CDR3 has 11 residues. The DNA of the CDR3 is TGTGCCAGCAGCCAAGGAGGTTCGGAGTACTTC. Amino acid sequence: CASSQGGSEYF.

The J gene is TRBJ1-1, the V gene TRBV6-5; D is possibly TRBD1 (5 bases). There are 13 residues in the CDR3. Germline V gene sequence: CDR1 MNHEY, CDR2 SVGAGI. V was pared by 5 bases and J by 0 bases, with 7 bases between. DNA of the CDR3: TGTGCCAGCAGTACAGGTTTGAACACTGAAGCTTTCTTT. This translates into CASSTGLNTEAFF.

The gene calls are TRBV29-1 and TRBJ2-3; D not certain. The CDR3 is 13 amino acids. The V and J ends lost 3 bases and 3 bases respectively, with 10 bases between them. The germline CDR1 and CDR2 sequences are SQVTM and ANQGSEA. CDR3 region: CSVDEARTDTQYF. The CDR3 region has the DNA TGCAGCGTTGATGAGGCCCGGACAGATACGCAGTATTTT.

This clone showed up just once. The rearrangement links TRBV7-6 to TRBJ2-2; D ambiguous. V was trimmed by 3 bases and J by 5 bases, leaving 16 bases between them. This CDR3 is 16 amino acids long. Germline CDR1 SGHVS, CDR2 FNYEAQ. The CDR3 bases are TGTGCCAGCAGCTTTGGGCGCCCGGTAGAAACCGGGGAGCTGTTTTTT. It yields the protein CASSFGRPVETGELFF.

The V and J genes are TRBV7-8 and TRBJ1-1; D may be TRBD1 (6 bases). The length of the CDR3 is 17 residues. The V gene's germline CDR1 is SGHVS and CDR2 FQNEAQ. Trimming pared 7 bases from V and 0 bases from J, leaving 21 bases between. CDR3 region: CASTQISPDRMNTEAFF. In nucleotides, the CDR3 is TGTGCCAGCACACAAATCTCACCGGACAGAATGAACACTGAAGCTTTCTTT.

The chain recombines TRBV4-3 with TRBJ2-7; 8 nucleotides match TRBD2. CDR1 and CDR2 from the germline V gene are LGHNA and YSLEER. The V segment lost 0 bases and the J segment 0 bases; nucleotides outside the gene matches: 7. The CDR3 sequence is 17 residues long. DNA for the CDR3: TGCGCCAGCAGCCAAGATGGAGCGGGGGTGAGCTCCTACGAGCAGTACTTC. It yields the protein CASSQDGAGVSSYEQYF.

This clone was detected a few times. CDR3: CASSPLAPGRGGNYGYTF. The CDR3 region has the DNA TGTGCCAGCTCACCACTTGCCCCCGGGAGAGGGGGCAACTATGGCTACACCTTC. The rearrangement joins TRBV18 to TRBJ1-2, with 7 nucleotides matching TRBD1. This CDR3 has 18 residues. The trim removed 1 base at V and 2 bases at J, leaving 13 bases unmatched. In germline, CDR1 is KGHSH, CDR2 LQKENI.

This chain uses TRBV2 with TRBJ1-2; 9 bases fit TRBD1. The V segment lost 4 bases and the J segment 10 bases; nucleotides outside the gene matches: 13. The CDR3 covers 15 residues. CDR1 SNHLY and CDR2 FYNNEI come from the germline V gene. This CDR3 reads CASSGGTGTMGAYTF. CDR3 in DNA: TGTGCCAGCAGTGGAGGGACAGGGACTATGGGGGCCTACACCTTC.

The CDR3 spells CASSLDRGVVNEQFF. In nucleotides, the CDR3 is TGTGCCAGCAGCTTAGACAGGGGAGTCGTCAATGAGCAGTTCTTC. The chain recombines TRBV13 with TRBJ2-1, with 7 bases aligning to TRBD1. Unmatched junction bases numbered 6, after V lost 1 base and J lost 6 bases. The CDR3 extends over 15 amino acids. Germline CDR1 and CDR2: PRHDT and FYEKMQ (reference sequence).